This TCR beta chain derives from a study of Graves' ophthalmopathy and Graves' hyperthyroidism. Study-level points and caveats: With a specificity of just under 75% and a sensitivity of over 65%, the model predicted ophthalmopathy progression.

Orbital computed tomography, thyroid ultrasound, TRAb, serum thyroxine and clinical symptoms formed the basis of diagnosis. As to this clonotype: As yet, its antigen is unknown.

V lost 6 bases, J lost 2 bases, and 7 bases stayed unmatched. The length of the CDR3 is 16 residues. Germline values: CDR1 MNHNS, CDR2 SASEGT. RNA served as the template for amplifying TCR beta CDR3 regions. HTBI primers primed a first-round RT-PCR, and a second-round multiplex PCR followed. TCRdb reprocessed the multiplex PCR reads via MiXCR and lists one record per CDR3 protein. The data hold over 150,000 distinct CDR3 sequences, with over 35% observed a single time. The specimen was peripheral blood. This TCR was recovered from a woman aged 35 to 49 with Graves' ophthalmopathy. This chain connects TRBV6-1 to TRBJ2-2, with 9 bases matching TRBD2. The CDR3 DNA follows: TGTGCCAGCAGGCGATATAGCGGGGGAAACACCGGGGAGCTGTTTTTT. This sequence encodes CASRRYSGGNTGELFF.